This section outlines one TCR beta chain sequence together with its context. What it binds is not known. The data derive from a study of shared clonotypes between healthy human individuals. Findings and caveats of the study: Larger richness was generally estimated for naive than memory subsets.

TCRdb's copy holds only in-frame clones and misses some; the assay was immunoSEQ multiplex PCR. In the table there are some 240,000 clones, approximately 65% of which are singletons. The germline gives CDR1 SGHNT, CDR2 YYREEE (reference sequence). Between the trimmed V and J ends, which lost 10 bases and 6 bases, there was a span of 20 bases. The CDR3 loop spans 14 amino acids. Sequenced input: memory CD4+ T cells sorted from blood. The subset here: CD45RA-negative fraction. V gene TRBV5-4 combines with J gene TRBJ2-1; D remains ambiguous. This receptor was taken from a man younger than 40 in good health. CDR3 nucleotides: TGTGCCTCCTCCTCTGGCGGACCGATCAATGAGCAGTTCTTC. This codes for CASSSGGPINEQFF.